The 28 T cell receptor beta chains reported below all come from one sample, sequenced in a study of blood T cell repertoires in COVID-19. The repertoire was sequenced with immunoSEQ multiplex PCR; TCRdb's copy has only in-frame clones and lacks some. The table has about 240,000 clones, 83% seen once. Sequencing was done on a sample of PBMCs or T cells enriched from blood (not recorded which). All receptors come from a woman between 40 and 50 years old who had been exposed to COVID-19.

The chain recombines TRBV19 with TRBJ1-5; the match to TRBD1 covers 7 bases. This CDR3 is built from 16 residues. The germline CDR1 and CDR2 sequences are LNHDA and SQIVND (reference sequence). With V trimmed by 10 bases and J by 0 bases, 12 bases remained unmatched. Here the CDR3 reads CATSSPGGNSNQPQHF. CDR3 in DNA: TGTGCCACCTCCTCCCCAGGGGGAAATAGCAATCAGCCCCAGCATTTT.

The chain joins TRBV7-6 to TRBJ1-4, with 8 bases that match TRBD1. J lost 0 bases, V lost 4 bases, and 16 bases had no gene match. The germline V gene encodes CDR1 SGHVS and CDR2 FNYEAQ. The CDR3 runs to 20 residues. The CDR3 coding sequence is TGTGCCAGCAGCTACCTAGGGGTACAGGGGGAAGGGGCAACTAATGAAAAACTGTTTTTT. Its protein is CASSYLGVQGEGATNEKLFF.

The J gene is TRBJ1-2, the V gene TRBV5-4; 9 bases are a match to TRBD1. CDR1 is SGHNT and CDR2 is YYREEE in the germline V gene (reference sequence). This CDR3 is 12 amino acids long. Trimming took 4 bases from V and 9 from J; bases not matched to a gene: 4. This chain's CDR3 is CASSPGQGSYTF. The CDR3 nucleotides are TGTGCCAGCAGCCCGGGACAGGGAAGCTACACCTTC. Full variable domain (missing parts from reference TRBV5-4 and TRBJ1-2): ETGVTQSPTHLIKTRGQQVTLRCSSQSGHNTVSWYQQALGQGPQFIFQYYREEENGRGNFPPRFSGLQFPNYSSELNVNALELDDSALYLCASSPGQGSYTFGSGTRLTVV.

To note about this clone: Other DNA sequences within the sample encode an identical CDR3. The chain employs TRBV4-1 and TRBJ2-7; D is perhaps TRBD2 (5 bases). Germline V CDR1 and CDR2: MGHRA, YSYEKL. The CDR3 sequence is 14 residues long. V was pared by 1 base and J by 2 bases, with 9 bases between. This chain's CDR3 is CASSQGTGTYEQYF. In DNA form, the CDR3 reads TGCGCCAGCAGCCAAGGTACGGGGACCTACGAGCAGTACTTC.

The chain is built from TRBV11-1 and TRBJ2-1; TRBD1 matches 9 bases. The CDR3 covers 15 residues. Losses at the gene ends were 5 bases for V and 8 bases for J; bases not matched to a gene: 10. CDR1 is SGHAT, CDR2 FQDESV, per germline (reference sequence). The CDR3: CASSRGQGWGYEQFF. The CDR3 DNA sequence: TGTGCCAGCAGCCGGGGACAGGGTTGGGGGTATGAGCAGTTCTTC.

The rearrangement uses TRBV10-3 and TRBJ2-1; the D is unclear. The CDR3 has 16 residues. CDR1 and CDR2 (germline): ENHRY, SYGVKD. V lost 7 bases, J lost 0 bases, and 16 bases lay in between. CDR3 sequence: CAIKSRSDSSYNEQFF. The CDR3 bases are TGTGCCATCAAATCCAGGTCGGATAGCTCCTACAATGAGCAGTTCTTC.

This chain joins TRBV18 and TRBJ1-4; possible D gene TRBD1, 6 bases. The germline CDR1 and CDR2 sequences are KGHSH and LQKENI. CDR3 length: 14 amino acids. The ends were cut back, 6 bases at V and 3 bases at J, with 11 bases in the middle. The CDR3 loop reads CASSSGASNEKLFF. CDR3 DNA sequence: TGTGCCAGCTCTTCAGGGGCATCTAATGAAAAACTGTTTTTT.

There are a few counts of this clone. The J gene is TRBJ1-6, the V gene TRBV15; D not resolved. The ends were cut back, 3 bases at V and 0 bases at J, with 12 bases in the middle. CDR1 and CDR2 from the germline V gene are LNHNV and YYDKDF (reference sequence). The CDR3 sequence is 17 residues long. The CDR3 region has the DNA TGTGCCACCAGCAGTATTCTTCTGAGCTCCTATAATTCACCCCTCCACTTT. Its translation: CATSSILLSSYNSPLHF. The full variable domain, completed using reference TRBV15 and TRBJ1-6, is DAMVIQNPRYQVTQFGKPVTLSCSQTLNHNVMYWYQQKSSQAPKLLFHYYDKDFNNEADTPDNFQSRRPNTSFCFLDIRSPGLGDTAMYLCATSSILLSSYNSPLHFGNGTRLTVT.

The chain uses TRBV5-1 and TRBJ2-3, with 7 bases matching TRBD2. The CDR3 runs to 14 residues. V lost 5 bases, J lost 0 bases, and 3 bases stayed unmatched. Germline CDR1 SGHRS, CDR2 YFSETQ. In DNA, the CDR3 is TGCGCCAGCAGTGTACTAGCGAGCACAGATACGCAGTATTTT. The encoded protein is CASSVLASTDTQYF.

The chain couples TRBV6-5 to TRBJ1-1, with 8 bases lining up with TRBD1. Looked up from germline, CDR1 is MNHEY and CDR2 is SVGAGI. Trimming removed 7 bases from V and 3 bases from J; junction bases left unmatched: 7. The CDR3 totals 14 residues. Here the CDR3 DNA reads TGTGCCAGCACTGTCGCAGGGGGCGACACTGAAGCTTTCTTT. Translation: CASTVAGGDTEAFF.

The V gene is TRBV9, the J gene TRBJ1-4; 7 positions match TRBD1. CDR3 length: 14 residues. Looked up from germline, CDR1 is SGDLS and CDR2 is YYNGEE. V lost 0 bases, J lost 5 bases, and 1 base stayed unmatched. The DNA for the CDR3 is TGTGCCAGCAGCGTAGTGGACAGGAATGAAAAACTGTTTTTT. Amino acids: CASSVVDRNEKLFF.

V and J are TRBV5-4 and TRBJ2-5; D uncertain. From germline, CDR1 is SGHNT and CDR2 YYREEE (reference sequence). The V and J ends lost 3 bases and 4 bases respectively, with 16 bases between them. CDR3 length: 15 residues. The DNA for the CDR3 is TGTGCCAGCAGCTCCCCCGACAATTTCCGAGAGACCCAGTACTTC. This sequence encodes CASSSPDNFRETQYF.

CDR3 nucleotide sequence: TGTGCCAGCAGCTTGCGCGGGGGCGGCGCAAAACTGTTTTTT. Protein: CASSLRGGGAKLFF. The V gene is TRBV5-6, the J gene TRBJ1-4, with D tentatively TRBD1 (6 bases). The CDR3 length is 14 residues. The V end was cut by 1 base, the J end by 10 bases, with 14 bases between. CDR1 SGHDT and CDR2 YYEEEE come from the germline V gene.

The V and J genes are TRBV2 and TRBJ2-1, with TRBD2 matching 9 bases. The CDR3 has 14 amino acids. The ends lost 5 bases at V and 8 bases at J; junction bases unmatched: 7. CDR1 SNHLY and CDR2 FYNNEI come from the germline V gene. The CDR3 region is CASSSSGGRDEQFF. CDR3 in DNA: TGTGCCAGCAGTTCCAGCGGGGGGCGGGATGAGCAGTTCTTC. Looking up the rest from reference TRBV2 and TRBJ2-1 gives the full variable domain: EPEVTQTPSHQVTQMGQEVILRCVPISNHLYFYWYRQILGQKVEFLVSFYNNEISEKSEIFDDQFSVERPDGSNFTLKIRSTKLEDSAMYFCASSSSGGRDEQFFGPGTRLTVL.

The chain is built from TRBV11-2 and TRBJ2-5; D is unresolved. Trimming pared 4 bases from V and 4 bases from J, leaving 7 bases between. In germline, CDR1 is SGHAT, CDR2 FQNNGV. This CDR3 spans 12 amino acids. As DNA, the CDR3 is TGTGCCAGCAGCTCGGAGAGAGAGACCCAGTACTTC. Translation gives CASSSERETQYF.

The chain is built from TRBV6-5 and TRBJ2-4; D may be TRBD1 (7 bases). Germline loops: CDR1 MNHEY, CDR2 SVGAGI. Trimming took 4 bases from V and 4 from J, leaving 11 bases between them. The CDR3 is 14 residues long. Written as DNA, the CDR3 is TGTGCCAGCAGTTCGCGGGACAGTAAAAACATTCAGTACTTC. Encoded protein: CASSSRDSKNIQYF.

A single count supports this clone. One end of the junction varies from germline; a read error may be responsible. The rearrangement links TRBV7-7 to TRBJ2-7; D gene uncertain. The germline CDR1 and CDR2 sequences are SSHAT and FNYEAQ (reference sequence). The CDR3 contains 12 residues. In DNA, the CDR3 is TGTGCTAGCAGCCCTCAGTTAAACGAGCAGTACTTC. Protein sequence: CASSPQLNEQYF.

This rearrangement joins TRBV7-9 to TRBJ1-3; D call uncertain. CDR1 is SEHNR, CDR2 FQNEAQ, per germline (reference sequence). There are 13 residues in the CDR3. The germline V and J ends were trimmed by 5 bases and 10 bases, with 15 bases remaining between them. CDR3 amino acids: CASSRPGSQTIYF. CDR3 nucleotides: TGTGCCAGCAGCCGCCCGGGGTCTCAAACCATATATTTT.

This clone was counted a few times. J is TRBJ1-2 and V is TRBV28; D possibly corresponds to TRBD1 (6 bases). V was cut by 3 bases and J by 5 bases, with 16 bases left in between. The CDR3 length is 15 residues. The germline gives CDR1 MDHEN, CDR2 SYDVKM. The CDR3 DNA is TGTGCCAGCAGTTTCTTCAGGGGCTGGGGGTATGGCTACACCTTC. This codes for CASSFFRGWGYGYTF.

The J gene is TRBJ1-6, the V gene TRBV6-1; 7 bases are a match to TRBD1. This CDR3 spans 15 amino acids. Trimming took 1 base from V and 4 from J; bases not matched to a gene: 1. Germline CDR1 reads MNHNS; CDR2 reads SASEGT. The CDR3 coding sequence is TGTGCCAGCAGTGAAGGACAGGGATATAATTCACCCCTCCACTTT. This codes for CASSEGQGYNSPLHF.

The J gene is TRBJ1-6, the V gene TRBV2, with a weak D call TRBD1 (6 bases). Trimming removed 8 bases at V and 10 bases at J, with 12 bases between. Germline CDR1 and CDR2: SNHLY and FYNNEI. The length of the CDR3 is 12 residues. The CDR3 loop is CASARGGSPLHF. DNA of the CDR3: TGTGCCAGCGCAAGGGGGGGCTCACCCCTCCACTTT.

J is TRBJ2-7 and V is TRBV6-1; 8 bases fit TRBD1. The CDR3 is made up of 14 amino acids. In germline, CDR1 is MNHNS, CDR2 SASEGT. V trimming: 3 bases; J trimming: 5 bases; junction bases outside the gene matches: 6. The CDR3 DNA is TGTGCCAGCAGTGAGGACAGGGCGGCCCACGAGCAGTACTTC. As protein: CASSEDRAAHEQYF.

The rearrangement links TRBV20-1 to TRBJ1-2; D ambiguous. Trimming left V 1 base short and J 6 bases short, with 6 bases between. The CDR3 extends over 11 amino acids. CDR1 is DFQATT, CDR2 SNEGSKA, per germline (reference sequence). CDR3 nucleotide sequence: TGCAGTGCTAGAGGTAGCAATGGCTACACCTTC. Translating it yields CSARGSNGYTF.

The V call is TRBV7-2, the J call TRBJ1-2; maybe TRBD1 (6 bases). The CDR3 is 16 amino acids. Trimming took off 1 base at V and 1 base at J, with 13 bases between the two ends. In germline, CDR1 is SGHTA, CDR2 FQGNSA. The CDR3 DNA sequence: TGTGCCAGCAGCTTAGGGGCAGGGGTGGGTAACTATGGCTACACCTTC. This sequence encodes CASSLGAGVGNYGYTF.

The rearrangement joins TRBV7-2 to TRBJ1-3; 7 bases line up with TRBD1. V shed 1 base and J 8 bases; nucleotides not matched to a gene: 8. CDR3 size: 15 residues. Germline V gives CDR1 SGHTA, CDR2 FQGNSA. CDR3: CASSLGQGGGDTIYF. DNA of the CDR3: TGTGCCAGCAGCTTAGGACAGGGTGGCGGGGACACCATATATTTT.

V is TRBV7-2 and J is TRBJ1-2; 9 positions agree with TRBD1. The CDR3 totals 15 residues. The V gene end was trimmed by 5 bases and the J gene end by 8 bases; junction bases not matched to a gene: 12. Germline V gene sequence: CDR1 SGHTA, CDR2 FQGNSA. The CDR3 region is CASSPQGQGGEGYTF. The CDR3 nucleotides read TGTGCCAGCAGCCCCCAGGGACAGGGAGGAGAGGGCTACACCTTC.

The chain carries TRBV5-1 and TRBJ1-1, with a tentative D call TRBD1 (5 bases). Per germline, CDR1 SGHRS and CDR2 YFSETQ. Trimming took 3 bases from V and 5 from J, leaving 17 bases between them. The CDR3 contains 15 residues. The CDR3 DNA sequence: TGCGCCAGCAGCTCCGGAGCGAGCAGGGCGACTGAAGCTTTCTTT. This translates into CASSSGASRATEAFF.

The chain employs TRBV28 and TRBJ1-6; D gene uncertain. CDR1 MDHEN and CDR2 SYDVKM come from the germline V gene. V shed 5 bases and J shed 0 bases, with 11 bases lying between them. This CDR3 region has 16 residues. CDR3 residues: CASSLNSPSYNSPLHF. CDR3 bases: TGTGCCAGCAGTCTTAACAGCCCCTCCTATAATTCACCCCTCCACTTT.